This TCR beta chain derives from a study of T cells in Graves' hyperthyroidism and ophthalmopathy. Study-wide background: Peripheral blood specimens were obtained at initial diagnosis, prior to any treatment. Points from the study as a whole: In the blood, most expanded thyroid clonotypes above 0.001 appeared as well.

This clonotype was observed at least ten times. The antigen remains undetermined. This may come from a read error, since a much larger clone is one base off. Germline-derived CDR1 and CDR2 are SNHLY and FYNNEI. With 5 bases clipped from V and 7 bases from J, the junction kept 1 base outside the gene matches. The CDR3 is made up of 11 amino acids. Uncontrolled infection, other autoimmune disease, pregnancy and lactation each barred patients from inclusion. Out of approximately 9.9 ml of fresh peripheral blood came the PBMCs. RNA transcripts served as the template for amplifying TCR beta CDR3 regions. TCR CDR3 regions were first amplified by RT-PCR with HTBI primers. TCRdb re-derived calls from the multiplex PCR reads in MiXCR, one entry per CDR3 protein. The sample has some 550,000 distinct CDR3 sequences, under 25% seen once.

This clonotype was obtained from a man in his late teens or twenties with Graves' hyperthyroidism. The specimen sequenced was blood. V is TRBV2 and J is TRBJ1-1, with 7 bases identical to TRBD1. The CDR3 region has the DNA TGTGCCAGCAGTTACAGGGGTGAAGCTTTCTTT. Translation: CASSYRGEAFF.